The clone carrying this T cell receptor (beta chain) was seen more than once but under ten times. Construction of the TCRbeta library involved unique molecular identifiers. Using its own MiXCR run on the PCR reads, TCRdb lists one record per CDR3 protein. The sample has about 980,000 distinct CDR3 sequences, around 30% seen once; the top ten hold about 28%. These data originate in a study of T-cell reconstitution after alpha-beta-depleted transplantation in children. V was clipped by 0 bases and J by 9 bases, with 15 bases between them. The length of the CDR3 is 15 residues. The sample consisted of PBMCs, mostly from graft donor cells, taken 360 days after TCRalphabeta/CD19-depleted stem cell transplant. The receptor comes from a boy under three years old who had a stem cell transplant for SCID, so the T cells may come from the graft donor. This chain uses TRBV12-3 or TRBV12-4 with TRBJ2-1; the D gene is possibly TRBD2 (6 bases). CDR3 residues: CASSLAPRDSVEQFF. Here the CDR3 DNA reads TGTGCCAGCAGTTTAGCCCCCCGGGACTCGGTTGAGCAGTTCTTC.